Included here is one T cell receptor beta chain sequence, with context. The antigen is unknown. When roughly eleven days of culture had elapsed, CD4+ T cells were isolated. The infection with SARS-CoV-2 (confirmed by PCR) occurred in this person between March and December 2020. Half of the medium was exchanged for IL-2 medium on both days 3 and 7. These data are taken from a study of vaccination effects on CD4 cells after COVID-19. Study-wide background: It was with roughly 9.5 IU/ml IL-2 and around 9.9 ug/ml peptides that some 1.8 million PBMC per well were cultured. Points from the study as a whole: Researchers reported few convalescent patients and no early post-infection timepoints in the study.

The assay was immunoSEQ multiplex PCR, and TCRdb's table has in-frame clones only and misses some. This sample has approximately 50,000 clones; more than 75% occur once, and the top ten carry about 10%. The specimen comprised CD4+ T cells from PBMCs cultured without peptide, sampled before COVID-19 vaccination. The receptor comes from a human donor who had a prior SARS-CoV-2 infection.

The CDR3 coding sequence is TGCAGCGCCGCACAAGGAGGAGAGACCCAGTACTTC. Its translation is CSAAQGGETQYF. The chain joins TRBV29-1 to TRBJ2-5, with TRBD2 as a possible D gene (5 bases). In germline, CDR1 is SQVTM, CDR2 ANQGSEA. With 7 bases removed from V and 4 bases from J, the gap between germline ends came to 13 bases. This CDR3 contains 12 residues.